This TCR beta chain was sequenced in a study of monozygotic twins with cystic fibrosis. The repertoire was sequenced with immunoSEQ multiplex PCR; TCRdb's copy has only in-frame clones and lacks some. This sample carries about 21,000 clones, around 90% of them seen once, and the ten largest clones take around 1.6%. V shed 0 bases, J shed 5 bases, and the junction held 4 bases outside the gene matches. The CDR3 covers 15 residues. Germline CDR1 reads MNHEY; CDR2 reads SVGAGI. This receptor was identified in a girl aged 2-10 years with cystic fibrosis. This chain connects TRBV6-5 to TRBJ2-7; 10 positions agree with TRBD1. What was sequenced was blood. This CDR3 is CASSYSGQGSHEQYF. The CDR3, as DNA: TGTGCCAGCAGTTACTCGGGACAGGGGTCCCACGAGCAGTACTTC.